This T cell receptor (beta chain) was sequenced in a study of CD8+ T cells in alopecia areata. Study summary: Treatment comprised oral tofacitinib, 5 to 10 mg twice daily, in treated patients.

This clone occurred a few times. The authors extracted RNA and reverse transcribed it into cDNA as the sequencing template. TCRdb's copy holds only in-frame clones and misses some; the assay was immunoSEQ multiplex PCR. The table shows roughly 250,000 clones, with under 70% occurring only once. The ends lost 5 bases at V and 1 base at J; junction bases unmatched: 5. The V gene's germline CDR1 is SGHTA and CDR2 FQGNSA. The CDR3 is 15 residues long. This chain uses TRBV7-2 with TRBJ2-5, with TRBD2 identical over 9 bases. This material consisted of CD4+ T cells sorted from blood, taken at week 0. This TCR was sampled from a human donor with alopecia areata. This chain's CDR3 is CASSRGLALQETQYF. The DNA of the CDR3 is TGTGCCAGCAGCCGCGGACTAGCGCTCCAAGAGACCCAGTACTTC.